Given below is one TCR beta chain in context. As yet, its antigen is unknown. These data belong to a study of cytomegalovirus exposure and HLA in healthy donors. Study results and caveats: Previous analysis showed most TCR beta V segments were productive about 87% or about 30% of the time. Relative to the roughly 700-donor mean, N-insertions were reportedly fewer in an Asian-associated ancestry cluster in a later analysis. The classifier, whose performance was assessed in both the original and validation cohorts, reportedly diagnosed cytomegalovirus status with high specificity and sensitivity.

All donors participated as healthy donors of bone marrow. Vbeta (60) and Jbeta (13) primers were used in the PCR. The method was immunoSEQ multiplex PCR; TCRdb's version includes in-frame clones alone and lacks a portion of them. The sample shows roughly 150,000 clones, over 70% of them seen only once. Material for sequencing was PBMCs. The source is a man in his thirties or forties in good health and CMV-seronegative.

CDR3 amino acids: CASSLRPAGGFTGELFF. The CDR3 DNA reads as TGTGCCAGCAGCCTACGCCCGGCGGGGGGATTCACCGGGGAGCTGTTTTTT. This sequence joins TRBV7-2 and TRBJ2-2, with 8 bases aligning to TRBD2. CDR3 size: 17 residues. The germline V gene has CDR1 SGHTA and CDR2 FQGNSA. With V trimmed by 5 bases and J by 4 bases, 12 bases remained unmatched.